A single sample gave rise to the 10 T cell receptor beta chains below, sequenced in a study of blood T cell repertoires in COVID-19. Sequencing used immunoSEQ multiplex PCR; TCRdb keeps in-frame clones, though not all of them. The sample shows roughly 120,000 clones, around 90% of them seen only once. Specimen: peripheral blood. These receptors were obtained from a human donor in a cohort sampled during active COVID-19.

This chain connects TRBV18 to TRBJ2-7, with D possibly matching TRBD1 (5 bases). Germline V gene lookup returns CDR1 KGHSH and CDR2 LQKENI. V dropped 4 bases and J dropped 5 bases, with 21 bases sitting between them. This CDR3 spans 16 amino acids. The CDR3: CASSRTLGLLPNEQYF. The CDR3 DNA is TGTGCCAGCTCACGTACCCTGGGGCTACTTCCAAACGAGCAGTACTTC.

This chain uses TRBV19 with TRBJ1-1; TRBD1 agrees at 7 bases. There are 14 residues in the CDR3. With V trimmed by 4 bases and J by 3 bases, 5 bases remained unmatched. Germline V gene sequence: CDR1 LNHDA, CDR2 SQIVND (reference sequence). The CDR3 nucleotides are TGTGCCAGTAGTAACCAGGGGGTCTACACTGAAGCTTTCTTT. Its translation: CASSNQGVYTEAFF.

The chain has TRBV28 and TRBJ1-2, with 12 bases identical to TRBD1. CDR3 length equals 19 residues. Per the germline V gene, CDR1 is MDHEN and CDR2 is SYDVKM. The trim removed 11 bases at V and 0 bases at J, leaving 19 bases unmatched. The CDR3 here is CAHRDRGPGGVGSNYGYTF. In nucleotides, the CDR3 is TGTGCCCACCGGGACAGGGGGCCAGGAGGGGTAGGTTCTAACTATGGCTACACCTTC.

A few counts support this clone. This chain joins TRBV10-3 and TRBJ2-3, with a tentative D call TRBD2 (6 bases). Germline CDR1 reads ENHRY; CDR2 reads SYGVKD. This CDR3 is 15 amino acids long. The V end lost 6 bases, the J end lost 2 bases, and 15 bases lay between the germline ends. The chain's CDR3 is CAISDGTLNTDTQYF. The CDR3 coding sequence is TGTGCCATCAGCGACGGGACTCTCAACACAGATACGCAGTATTTT.

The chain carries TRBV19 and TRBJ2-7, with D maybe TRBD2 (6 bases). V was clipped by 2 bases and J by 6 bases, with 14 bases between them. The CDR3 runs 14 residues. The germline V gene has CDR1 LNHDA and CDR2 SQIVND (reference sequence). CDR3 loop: CASSIPGLQAEQYF. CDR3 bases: TGTGCCAGTAGTATACCGGGACTTCAGGCCGAGCAGTACTTC.

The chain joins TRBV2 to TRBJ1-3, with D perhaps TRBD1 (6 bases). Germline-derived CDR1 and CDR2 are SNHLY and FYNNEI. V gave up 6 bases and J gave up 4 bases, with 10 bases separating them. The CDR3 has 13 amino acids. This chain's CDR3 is CASSRGRGNTIYF. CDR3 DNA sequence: TGTGCCAGCAGCAGGGGACGGGGAAACACCATATATTTT. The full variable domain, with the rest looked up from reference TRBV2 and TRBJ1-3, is EPEVTQTPSHQVTQMGQEVILRCVPISNHLYFYWYRQILGQKVEFLVSFYNNEISEKSEIFDDQFSVERPDGSNFTLKIRSTKLEDSAMYFCASSRGRGNTIYFGEGSWLTVV.

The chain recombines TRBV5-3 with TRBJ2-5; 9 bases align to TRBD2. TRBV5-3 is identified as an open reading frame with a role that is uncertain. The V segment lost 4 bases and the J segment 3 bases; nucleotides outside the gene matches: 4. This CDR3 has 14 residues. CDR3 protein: CARSLIAGEETQYF. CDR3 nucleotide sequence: TGTGCCAGAAGCCTTATAGCGGGGGAAGAGACCCAGTACTTC.

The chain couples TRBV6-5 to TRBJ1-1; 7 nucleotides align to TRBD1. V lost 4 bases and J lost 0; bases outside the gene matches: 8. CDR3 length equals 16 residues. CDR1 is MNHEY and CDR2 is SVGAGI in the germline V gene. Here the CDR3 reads CASSFGRGQLNTEAFF. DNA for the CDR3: TGTGCCAGCAGTTTTGGCCGGGGACAGTTGAACACTGAAGCTTTCTTT.

The CDR3 is CASSWGGTEAFF. CDR3 in DNA: TGTGCCAGCAGCTGGGGGGGCACTGAAGCTTTCTTT. The rearrangement links TRBV11-2 to TRBJ1-1; perhaps TRBD1 as D (5 bases). Trimming left V 4 bases short and J 4 bases short, with 7 bases between. Germline CDR1 SGHAT, CDR2 FQNNGV. The CDR3 contains 12 residues.

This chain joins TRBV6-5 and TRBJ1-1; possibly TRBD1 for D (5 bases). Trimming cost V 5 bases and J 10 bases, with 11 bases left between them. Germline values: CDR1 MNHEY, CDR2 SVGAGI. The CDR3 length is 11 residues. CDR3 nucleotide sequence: TGTGCCAGCAGTCAGGGAACTCTAGCTTTCTTT. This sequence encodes CASSQGTLAFF.